This is a list of T cell receptor beta chains from one sample in a study of blood T cells in healthy people across ages. In TCRdb, the 5' RACE reads were re-called with MiXCR into one record per CDR3 protein. The top ten hold under 35% of the sample, which has hundreds of thousands of distinct CDR3 sequences, 45% to 50% seen once. The sequenced sample consisted of blood. The receptors shown here come from a woman aged 60-70 years in good health. The CDR3 runs from the conserved cysteine through the conserved F or W. Each record gives: V gene, J gene, clone size, D gene, CDR3 DNA, CDR3 protein. A D gene is named only where the DNA matches it firmly. Rows give clone size only sometimes, using once, few, many, or a class for an expanded clone.

TRBV6-6	TRBJ2-5	few	TRBD1	TGTGCCAGCAGTTCCTCAATCACAGGGGTGGAGACCCAGTACTTC	CASSSSITGVETQYF
TRBV28	TRBJ1-2	few	TRBD1	TGTGCCAGCAGAACCCCACAGGGGGCAAAAGGCTACACCTTC	CASRTPQGAKGYTF
TRBV4-3	TRBJ2-7	-	-	TGCGCCGGCAGCCAAGATACTGAGAACGAGCAGTACTTC	CAGSQDTENEQYF
TRBV29-1	TRBJ2-7	-	-	TGCAGCGTTGGTGGGGCATCTGGGCAGTACTTC	CSVGGASGQYF
TRBV20-1	TRBJ2-7	-	TRBD2	TGCAGTGCTAGAGTAGCGGGAGCCCACTACGAGCAGTACTTC	CSARVAGAHYEQYF
TRBV28	TRBJ1-1	-	-	TGTGCCAGCAGTTTAAAAGACAGGTTGAACACTGAAGCTTTCTTT	CASSLKDRLNTEAFF
TRBV27	TRBJ2-3	many	-	TGTGCCAGCAGCCCCCGGCGGGTCGATACGCAGTATTTT	CASSPRRVDTQYF
TRBV10-3	TRBJ2-3	few	TRBD2	TGTGCCATCAGTGACCCCCCCGGACTAGCGGGAAGCCATGGATTTAGCACAGATACGCAGTATTTT	CAISDPPGLAGSHGFSTDTQYF
TRBV28	TRBJ1-2	-	-	TGTGCCAGCAGTTTATATAGGTCACTGACGGGCTACACCTTC	CASSLYRSLTGYTF
TRBV29-1	TRBJ2-2	once	TRBD2	TGCAGCGTTGAAGGGACTAGCGGGATCACGGGAACCGGGGAGCTGTTTTTT	CSVEGTSGITGTGELFF
TRBV28	TRBJ2-5	-	TRBD2	TGTGCCATAAAAGGTGCGGGAGATGGGCGAGAGACCCAGTACTTC	CAIKGAGDGRETQYF
TRBV15	TRBJ2-4	-	TRBD1	TGTGCCACCAGCAGAGCGTCAGGGGGAAACATTCAGTACTTC	CATSRASGGNIQYF
TRBV20-1	TRBJ2-7	-	TRBD1	TGCAGTGCTAGAGAAGACAGGGGGCGAGGGTCCTACGAGCAGTACTTC	CSAREDRGRGSYEQYF
TRBV20-1	TRBJ2-1	-	-	TGCAGTGCTAGAGATCGCCTAGGGTCCTACAATGAGCAGTTCTTC	CSARDRLGSYNEQFF
TRBV7-9	TRBJ2-3	-	TRBD2	TGTGCCAGCAGCCTCCACACTAGCGGCACAGATACGCAGTATTTT	CASSLHTSGTDTQYF
TRBV5-1	TRBJ2-7	few	-	TGCGCCAGCAAAGGGGGAGGATCCCCCGATACCCAGTACTTC	CASKGGGSPDTQYF
TRBV3-1	TRBJ2-1	-	-	TGTGCCAGCAGCCCGGCCCTGGGCAGGCAATCCTACAATGAGCAGTTCTTC	CASSPALGRQSYNEQFF
TRBV28	TRBJ2-7	few	-	TGTGCCAGCTTCTCCCTGGCAGGGGTCTACGAGCAGTACTTC	CASFSLAGVYEQYF
TRBV9	TRBJ2-5	few	-	TGTGCCAGCAGCGTAGGAGGTACGTTGGAGACCCAGTACTTC	CASSVGGTLETQYF
TRBV12-3/TRBV12-4	TRBJ1-3	-	-	TGTGCCAGCAGCCGTAGCGGGACGGGAAACACCATATATTTT	CASSRSGTGNTIYF
TRBV28	TRBJ1-2	-	-	TGTGCCAGCAGGACACTGACGAGGGGGAACTATGGCTACACCTTC	CASRTLTRGNYGYTF
TRBV28	TRBJ2-2	once	-	TGTGCCAGCAGTTTCCCACTCGGCGGAGCGAACACCGGGGAGCTGTTTTTT	CASSFPLGGANTGELFF
TRBV29-1	TRBJ2-3	many	-	TGCAGCGTTGAATCCCAGGGGACAGATACGCAGTATTTT	CSVESQGTDTQYF
TRBV11-2	TRBJ1-4	-	TRBD1	TGTGCCAGCAGCTTACTGGGACAGGGTAATGAAAAACTGTTTTTT	CASSLLGQGNEKLFF
TRBV28	TRBJ2-5	-	-	TGTGCCAGCAGCCCCCTATTGGGCGCGTACGGGCAGTACTTC	CASSPLLGAYGQYF
TRBV6-1	TRBJ1-1	-	-	TGTGCCAGCAGGCAGGTTATGAACACTGAAGCTTTCTTT	CASRQVMNTEAFF